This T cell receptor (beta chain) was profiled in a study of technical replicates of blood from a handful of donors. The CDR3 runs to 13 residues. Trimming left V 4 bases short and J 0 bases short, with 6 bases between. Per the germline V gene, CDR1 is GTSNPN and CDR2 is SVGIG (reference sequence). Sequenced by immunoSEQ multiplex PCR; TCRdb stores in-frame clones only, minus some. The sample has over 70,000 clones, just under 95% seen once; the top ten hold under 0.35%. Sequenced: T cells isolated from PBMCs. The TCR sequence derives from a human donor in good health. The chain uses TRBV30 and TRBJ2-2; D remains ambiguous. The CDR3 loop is CAWTVTNTGELFF. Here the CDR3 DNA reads TGTGCCTGGACCGTTACGAACACCGGGGAGCTGTTTTTT.